This entry lists 30 T cell receptor beta chains sequenced from one sample in a study of PD-L1 blockade in urothelial cancer. The time point is: peripheral blood 6 weeks after treatment start. Libraries were prepared by immunoSEQ multiplex PCR; TCRdb keeps only in-frame clonotypes and omits some of them. Among tens of thousands of clones listed, roughly 90% were seen once. Sequences were derived from PBMCs, sampled around atezolizumab (anti-PD-L1) treatment. These receptors were obtained from a man between 60 and 75 years old with urothelial cancer.

CDR3 region: CASSSPGKGNEQFF. As DNA, the CDR3 is TGCGCCAGCAGCTCCCCAGGTAAAGGCAATGAGCAGTTCTTC. J is TRBJ2-1 and V is TRBV5-1; D is uncertain. With 3 bases removed from V and 6 bases from J, the gap between germline ends came to 13 bases. This CDR3 has 14 amino acids. Per germline, CDR1 SGHRS and CDR2 YFSETQ.

The chain is built from TRBV7-9 and TRBJ2-2, with 8 bases that match TRBD1. The germline V gene encodes CDR1 SEHNR and CDR2 FQNEAQ (reference sequence). J lost 8 bases, V lost 5 bases, and 10 bases had no gene match. There are 15 residues in the CDR3. CDR3 region: CASSIGQGGTGELFF. The CDR3 bases are TGTGCCAGCAGCATAGGACAGGGAGGAACGGGGGAGCTGTTTTTT.

The chain uses TRBV5-6 and TRBJ2-1, with D hard to call. The CDR3 sequence is 12 residues long. CDR1 and CDR2 (germline): SGHDT, YYEEEE. V shed 5 bases and J shed 4 bases, with 7 bases lying between them. In DNA form, the CDR3 reads TGTGCCAGCAGATTCAGTTACAATGAGCAGTTCTTC. The encoded protein is CASRFSYNEQFF.

The CDR3 is CAWSTGTGPYNEQFF. The DNA of the CDR3 is TGTGCCTGGAGCACCGGGACAGGGCCATACAATGAGCAGTTCTTC. The chain has TRBV30 and TRBJ2-1, with 9 bases that match TRBD1. The germline V gene has CDR1 GTSNPN and CDR2 SVGIG (reference sequence). There are 15 residues in the CDR3. Germline trimming cut 3 bases from V and 4 bases from J; bases unmatched to any gene: 7.

The chain recombines TRBV7-9 with TRBJ1-2; TRBD1 matches at 7 bases. The junction had 2 bases not matched to a gene; V was cut back by 5 bases and J by 2 bases. This CDR3 spans 13 amino acids. Germline assignment: CDR1 SEHNR and CDR2 FQNEAQ (reference sequence). Written as DNA, the CDR3 is TGTGCCAGCAGCACGGACAGGAACTATGGCTACACCTTC. Its protein product is CASSTDRNYGYTF.

The V gene is TRBV25-1, the J gene TRBJ2-5; D gene unclear. The J call is doubtful: the DNA matches TRBJ2-7 better. This CDR3 spans 13 amino acids. In germline, CDR1 is MGHDK, CDR2 SYGVNS. The CDR3 here is CASSDSGTYEQYF. The CDR3 DNA follows: TGTGCCAGCAGTGATTCGGGTACCTACGAGCAGTACTTC.

This clone was counted a few times. The chain is built from TRBV18 and TRBJ1-4; TRBD1 agrees at 9 bases. This CDR3 has 13 residues. Per germline, CDR1 KGHSH and CDR2 LQKENI. Unmatched junction bases numbered 3, after V lost 5 bases and J lost 8 bases. CDR3 in amino acids: CASSAGTGEKLFF. The CDR3 DNA sequence: TGTGCCAGCTCAGCCGGGACAGGGGAAAAACTGTTTTTT.

The CDR3 DNA reads TGTGCCAGCAGCTTGGCCTTACAGAACACTGAAGCTTTCTTT. Its translation: CASSLALQNTEAFF. The chain recombines TRBV5-4 with TRBJ1-1; D gene ambiguous. The V end was cut by 0 bases, the J end by 1 base, with 7 bases between. Germline CDR1 SGHNT, CDR2 YYREEE (reference sequence). The CDR3 totals 14 residues.

This chain connects TRBV5-5 to TRBJ1-1, with D hard to call. The V gene's germline CDR1 is SGHKS and CDR2 YYEKEE (reference sequence). V lost 2 bases and J lost 5, with 16 bases in between. This CDR3 is built from 15 residues. The CDR3 loop is CASSLDHSTGTEAFF. The CDR3 nucleotides read TGTGCCAGCAGCTTAGATCACAGCACGGGGACTGAAGCTTTCTTT.

This chain joins TRBV10-3 and TRBJ2-2; D is unresolved. CDR1 is ENHRY and CDR2 is SYGVKD in the germline V gene. The CDR3 is 14 amino acids. Trimming shortened V by 6 bases and J by 5 bases, and 13 bases separated the two germline ends. The CDR3 is CAISPLTTTGELFF. The CDR3 region has the DNA TGTGCCATCAGCCCACTGACAACGACCGGGGAGCTGTTTTTT.

The chain has TRBV30 and TRBJ1-2; unclear D gene. CDR1 is GTSNPN and CDR2 is SVGIG in the germline V gene (reference sequence). The CDR3 runs to 15 residues. Trimming took 0 bases from V and 2 from J, leaving 13 bases between them. CDR3 residues: CAWSVQSSPNYGYTF. The CDR3 region has the DNA TGTGCCTGGAGTGTCCAAAGTAGCCCCAACTATGGCTACACCTTC.

The rearrangement links TRBV30 to TRBJ2-7; no clear D. Germline lookup yields CDR1 GTSNPN and CDR2 SVGIG (reference sequence). Trimming left V 1 base short and J 0 bases short, with 10 bases between. The CDR3 spans 14 residues. CDR3 bases: TGTGCCTGGAGTGCAAAGCCCCCCTCCTACGAGCAGTACTTC. This translates into CAWSAKPPSYEQYF.

This chain uses TRBV28 with TRBJ2-7, with 8 bases identical to TRBD2. This CDR3 region has 16 residues. V lost 6 bases to trimming and J lost 3 bases; unmatched junction nucleotides: 13. Germline V gene lookup returns CDR1 MDHEN and CDR2 SYDVKM. CDR3 DNA sequence: TGTGCCAGCAGCTGGGGGAGCGGGAGCGCCATCTACGAGCAGTACTTC. Encoded protein: CASSWGSGSAIYEQYF.

V and J are TRBV7-2 and TRBJ1-2; 7 nucleotides match TRBD1. The CDR3 sequence is 12 residues long. CDR1 is SGHTA, CDR2 FQGNSA, per germline. Unmatched junction bases numbered 0, after V lost 1 base and J lost 7 bases. The CDR3 nucleotides are TGTGCCAGCAGCTTAGACAGGGGTGGCTACACCTTC. It yields the protein CASSLDRGGYTF.

This clone has a single count. The V call is TRBV19, the J call TRBJ1-1; maybe TRBD1 (6 bases). Deletions cut 5 bases from V and 1 base from J, with 11 bases between. The germline V gene has CDR1 LNHDA and CDR2 SQIVND (reference sequence). The CDR3 loop spans 14 amino acids. The CDR3 sequence is CASSRGAANTEAFF. CDR3 sequence (DNA): TGTGCCAGTAGTCGGGGGGCAGCGAACACTGAAGCTTTCTTT. The full variable domain, completed using reference TRBV19 and TRBJ1-1, is DGGITQSPKYLFRKEGQNVTLSCEQNLNHDAMYWYRQDPGQGLRLIYYSQIVNDFQKGDIAEGYSVSREKKESFPLTVTSAQKNPTAFYLCASSRGAANTEAFFGQGTRLTVV.

The CDR3 region has the DNA TGCGCCAGCAGCTTGGCCTCCGTAGATACGCAGTATTTT. Translating gives CASSLASVDTQYF. The chain recombines TRBV5-1 with TRBJ2-3; unclear D gene. V was clipped by 0 bases and J by 5 bases, with 7 bases between them. CDR1 is SGHRS and CDR2 is YFSETQ in the germline V gene. The CDR3 consists of 13 residues.

CDR3 nucleotide sequence: TGTGCCAGCAGCCCGAGACTAGCGGGGGGGCTGAACACCGGGGAGCTGTTTTTT. It specifies CASSPRLAGGLNTGELFF. This rearrangement joins TRBV9 to TRBJ2-2, with 14 bases identical to TRBD2. This CDR3 region has 18 residues. V lost 4 bases to trimming and J lost 1 base; unmatched junction nucleotides: 6. CDR1 is SGDLS and CDR2 is YYNGEE in the germline V gene.

The V call is TRBV9, the J call TRBJ1-1; D is unresolved. The V end lost 5 bases, the J end lost 4 bases, and 6 bases lay between the germline ends. The germline V gene has CDR1 SGDLS and CDR2 YYNGEE. The CDR3 is made up of 11 amino acids. As DNA, the CDR3 is TGTGCCAGCAGTTCAGGCACTGAAGCTTTCTTT. Protein: CASSSGTEAFF. Full variable domain (remainder filled in from reference TRBV9 and TRBJ1-1): DSGVTQTPKHLITATGQRVTLRCSPRSGDLSVYWYQQSLDQGLQFLIQYYNGEERAKGNILERFSAQQFPDLHSELNLSSLELGDSALYFCASSSGTEAFFGQGTRLTVV.

The chain combines TRBV11-2 with TRBJ1-1, with D uncertain. Germline values: CDR1 SGHAT, CDR2 FQNNGV. V was cut by 8 bases and J by 6 bases, with 13 bases left in between. The CDR3 runs to 12 residues. CDR3 protein: CASASGMPEAFF. The CDR3 coding sequence is TGTGCCAGCGCCTCAGGTATGCCTGAAGCTTTCTTT.

V and J are TRBV2 and TRBJ2-1; TRBD2 is a possible D gene (6 bases). Trimming stripped 8 bases from V and 2 bases from J, with 13 bases between. The CDR3 consists of 14 residues. Germline V CDR1 and CDR2: SNHLY, FYNNEI. As DNA, the CDR3 is TGTGCCAGCGGCGGGGAGCATACCTACAATGAGCAGTTCTTC. Protein: CASGGEHTYNEQFF.

V is TRBV5-1 and J is TRBJ2-5; tentatively, D is TRBD1 (5 bases). Per the germline V gene, CDR1 is SGHRS and CDR2 is YFSETQ. V was pared by 0 bases and J by 5 bases, with 11 bases between. The CDR3 covers 14 residues. The DNA for the CDR3 is TGCGCCAGCAGCTTGGAGTTAGCAGGGGAGACCCAGTACTTC. Protein sequence: CASSLELAGETQYF.

The chain links TRBV27 to TRBJ2-3, with D possibly TRBD2 on 6 matching bases. Trimming stripped 6 bases from V and 2 bases from J, with 24 bases between. The germline V gene encodes CDR1 MNHEY and CDR2 SMNVEV (reference sequence). The CDR3 spans 18 residues. CDR3 loop: CASSPPPRGTYLTDTQYF. In nucleotides, the CDR3 is TGTGCCAGCAGCCCTCCACCTCGAGGGACTTACCTCACAGATACGCAGTATTTT.

V and J are TRBV5-4 and TRBJ2-4; D is perhaps TRBD2 (8 bases). The V gene lost 0 bases and the J gene lost 11 bases, with 18 bases spanning the gap. CDR3 length equals 15 residues. Per germline, CDR1 SGHNT and CDR2 YYREEE (reference sequence). CDR3 in DNA: TGTGCCAGCAGCTTGGGGTTAGCGGGGCAGGGGGTTCAGTACTTC. Translated: CASSLGLAGQGVQYF.

This clone is a singleton in its sample. The chain is built from TRBV29-1 and TRBJ2-3; TRBD2 agrees at 13 bases. The CDR3 runs 14 residues. The junction had 6 bases not matched to a gene; V was cut back by 6 bases and J by 6 bases. Germline CDR1 and CDR2: SQVTM and ANQGSEA. CDR3 amino acids: CSVLTSGGFDTQYF. The CDR3 DNA sequence: TGCAGCGTCCTGACTAGCGGGGGGTTTGATACGCAGTATTTT.

This sequence joins TRBV6-6 and TRBJ2-4, with 15 bases matching TRBD2. V lost 8 bases, J lost 14 bases, and 16 bases stayed unmatched. The CDR3 spans 16 residues. The germline CDR1 and CDR2 sequences are MNHNY and SVGAGI (reference sequence). The CDR3 DNA follows: TGTGCCAGCGGCACCACCCCGGGGACTAGCGGGGGGCGAGAGTACTTC. Encoded protein: CASGTTPGTSGGREYF.

The rearrangement uses TRBV13 and TRBJ2-7, with TRBD2 matching 8 bases. The CDR3 is 12 amino acids. V was pared by 7 bases and J by 5 bases, with 4 bases of the junction left unmatched. In germline, CDR1 is PRHDT, CDR2 FYEKMQ (reference sequence). DNA for the CDR3: TGTGCCAGCACGGGAGGGGGGCACGAGCAGTACTTC. Translated: CASTGGGHEQYF.

This sequence joins TRBV30 and TRBJ1-1; a possible D gene is TRBD1 (5 bases). The germline V gene has CDR1 GTSNPN and CDR2 SVGIG (reference sequence). There are 11 residues in the CDR3. V shed 4 bases and J shed 6 bases, with 9 bases lying between them. CDR3 DNA sequence: TGTGCCTGGACAGGGAGGGCTGAAGCTTTCTTT. It is translated as CAWTGRAEAFF.

CDR3 nucleotide sequence: TGTGCCAGCAGCTTAGCCCCTGACAGGGCCTATGGCTACACCTTC. Translating gives CASSLAPDRAYGYTF. The rearrangement joins TRBV7-9 to TRBJ1-2, with TRBD1 matching 7 bases. The CDR3 spans 15 residues. V lost 0 bases, J lost 4 bases, and 5 bases stayed unmatched. Germline V gene data show CDR1 as SEHNR and CDR2 as FQNEAQ (reference sequence).

The V and J genes are TRBV1 and TRBJ2-2; TRBD2 is taken as the D call from the table, unchecked against the DNA. TRBV1 is annotated as a pseudogene. The CDR3 loop spans 13 amino acids. In nucleotides, the CDR3 is TGCACCAGCAGCCAAGGAGCTACCGGGGAGCTGTTTTTT. This sequence encodes CTSSQGATGELFF.

The CDR3 here is CASSLSIRVYYGYTF. DNA for the CDR3: TGTGCCAGCAGCTTGTCAATTCGGGTATACTATGGCTACACCTTC. V usage is TRBV7-8 and J usage is TRBJ1-2; unclear D gene. V was trimmed by 3 bases and J by 3 bases, leaving 14 bases between them. Germline lookup yields CDR1 SGHVS and CDR2 FQNEAQ. The CDR3 extends over 15 amino acids.